The 30 T cell receptor beta chains below all came from one sample that was sequenced in a study of T cells in Graves' hyperthyroidism and ophthalmopathy. Amplified TCR beta CDR3 regions came from RNA transcripts. HTBI primers drove first-round RT-PCR of the TCR CDR3. TCRdb re-analysed the multiplex PCR reads in MiXCR, keeping a single row per CDR3 protein. The sample has fewer than 900,000 distinct CDR3 sequences, 18% seen once. The sequencing sample was made of blood. These receptors were obtained from a woman in her 50s with Graves' hyperthyroidism that later progressed to Graves' ophthalmopathy.

This clonotype was counted between two and nine times. The rearrangement links TRBV30 to TRBJ2-6, with a weak D call TRBD1 (5 bases). From germline, CDR1 is GTSNPN and CDR2 SVGIG (reference sequence). The length of the CDR3 is 19 residues. The V end was cut by 0 bases, the J end by 0 bases, with 18 bases between. In DNA, the CDR3 is TGTGCCTGGAGTGTATATCCGAGACAGATCTTCTCTGGGGCCAACGTCCTGACTTTC. It translates to CAWSVYPRQIFSGANVLTF.

This clonotype was counted ten times or more. The chain links TRBV30 to TRBJ1-2, with 9 bases lining up with TRBD1. This CDR3 contains 14 residues. V was pared by 4 bases and J by 1 base, with 4 bases of the junction left unmatched. CDR1 and CDR2 from the germline V gene are GTSNPN and SVGIG (reference sequence). DNA of the CDR3: TGTGCCTGGACCGGGACAGGGTTTAACTATGGCTACACCTTC. It specifies CAWTGTGFNYGYTF.

This clonotype was counted only a few times. The chain recombines TRBV6-1 with TRBJ2-3, with 13 bases that match TRBD2. V was clipped by 8 bases and J by 6 bases; unmatched bases: 5. The CDR3 has 14 amino acids. The germline V gene encodes CDR1 MNHNS and CDR2 SASEGT. For the CDR3, the DNA is TGTGCCAGCGGGGGACTAGCGGGGTCGGATACGCAGTATTTT. It codes for CASGGLAGSDTQYF.

The chain has TRBV20-1 and TRBJ1-4; 10 bases are shared with TRBD1. The CDR3 extends over 14 amino acids. V was pared by 2 bases and J by 6 bases, with 3 bases of the junction left unmatched. The germline V gene encodes CDR1 DFQATT and CDR2 SNEGSKA (reference sequence). CDR3 coding DNA: TGCAGTGCTAGACCCGGGACAGGGGATGAAAAACTGTTTTTT. It is translated as CSARPGTGDEKLFF.

This clonotype was observed a handful of times. In DNA, the CDR3 is TGTGCCAGCAGTTACAACGGGGGCCAAGAGACCCAGTACTTC. Translating it yields CASSYNGGQETQYF. The V gene is TRBV6-5, the J gene TRBJ2-5, with D possibly being TRBD2 (6 bases). The CDR3 extends over 14 amino acids. In germline, CDR1 is MNHEY, CDR2 SVGAGI. Trimming took off 2 bases at V and 1 base at J, with 8 bases between the two ends.

This clonotype was seen only a few times. This rearrangement joins TRBV20-1 to TRBJ1-6; unclear D gene. Per germline, CDR1 DFQATT and CDR2 SNEGSKA (reference sequence). The germline V and J ends were trimmed by 7 bases and 0 bases, with 4 bases remaining between them. This CDR3 is built from 12 residues. The CDR3 coding sequence is TGCAGTGAGAGCTCCTATAATTCACCCCTCCACTTT. Protein product: CSESSYNSPLHF.

Many counts were recorded for this clonotype. The chain is built from TRBV11-2 and TRBJ2-3, with 7 bases identical to TRBD1. Germline V gene sequence: CDR1 SGHAT, CDR2 FQNNGV. The CDR3 runs to 17 residues. J was trimmed by 2 bases and V by 6 bases; bases with no gene match: 14. DNA of the CDR3: TGTGCCAGCAGACCCATATCGGGACAGACTAACACAGATACGCAGTATTTT. It specifies CASRPISGQTNTDTQYF.

This clonotype appeared many times. The chain joins TRBV20-1 to TRBJ2-5, with TRBD1 identical over 9 bases. Trimming cost V 3 bases and J 5 bases; bases outside gene matches: 7. The CDR3 consists of 14 residues. The germline V gene has CDR1 DFQATT and CDR2 SNEGSKA (reference sequence). The CDR3 nucleotides read TGCAGTGCTAGCAAGACAGGGGGAAGGGAGACCCAGTACTTC. Its protein is CSASKTGGRETQYF.

This chain uses TRBV11-2 with TRBJ2-1; D is perhaps TRBD1 (5 bases). V was trimmed by 5 bases and J by 2 bases, leaving 13 bases between them. In germline, CDR1 is SGHAT, CDR2 FQNNGV. The CDR3 has 15 amino acids. This CDR3 is CASSTRTRTYNEQFF. Written as DNA, the CDR3 is TGTGCCAGCAGCACCAGGACACGGACCTACAATGAGCAGTTCTTC.

This clonotype came up many times. The chain links TRBV3-1 to TRBJ2-7; the match to TRBD1 covers 11 bases. J lost 9 bases, V lost 3 bases, and 10 bases had no gene match. The CDR3 extends over 15 amino acids. The V gene's germline CDR1 is LGHDT and CDR2 YNNKEL (reference sequence). The chain's CDR3 is CASSQSGTGGFGQYF. CDR3 nucleotide sequence: TGTGCCAGCAGCCAGTCCGGGACAGGGGGTTTCGGGCAGTACTTC.

The chain recombines TRBV29-1 with TRBJ2-7; 9 positions agree with TRBD1. Per germline, CDR1 SQVTM and CDR2 ANQGSEA. V gave up 7 bases and J gave up 4 bases; unmatched junction bases: 11. The CDR3 runs 14 residues. The CDR3, as DNA: TGCAGCGCCTACCGGGACAGGGCGCCGTACGAGCAGTACTTC. Its translation is CSAYRDRAPYEQYF.

The sample holds a few counts of this clonotype. This rearrangement joins TRBV7-8 to TRBJ1-2; 7 bases agree with TRBD1. Germline CDR1 and CDR2: SGHVS and FQNEAQ. V shed 5 bases and J 6 bases; nucleotides not matched to a gene: 6. The CDR3 loop spans 13 amino acids. The chain's CDR3 is CASSGTGVDGYTF. In DNA, the CDR3 is TGTGCCAGCAGCGGAACAGGGGTGGATGGCTACACCTTC.

Worth noting for this clonotype: At one boundary the junction diverges from the germline segment, which might be a read error. The J gene is TRBJ1-1, the V gene TRBV12-3 or TRBV12-4; unclear D gene. The CDR3 is 13 residues long. CDR3 DNA sequence: TGTGCCAGCAGTTTAATTCAGAACGCTGAAGCTTTCTTT. It encodes CASSLIQNAEAFF.

This clonotype was detected many times. The chain couples TRBV9 to TRBJ1-1; 7 positions match TRBD1. Per the germline V gene, CDR1 is SGDLS and CDR2 is YYNGEE. The CDR3 loop spans 15 amino acids. Trimming cost V 4 bases and J 1 base; bases outside gene matches: 7. In DNA, the CDR3 is TGTGCCAGCAGCTTATCGACAGGGTCGAACACTGAAGCTTTCTTT. It is translated as CASSLSTGSNTEAFF.

The CDR3 nucleotides are TGTGCCAGCAGTGAAGTCTCCGAGACTGGAAACACCATATATTTT. As protein: CASSEVSETGNTIYF. The V and J genes are TRBV6-1 and TRBJ1-3; unclear D gene. CDR1 MNHNS and CDR2 SASEGT come from the germline V gene. Trimming took off 1 base at V and 2 bases at J, with 9 bases between the two ends. There are 15 residues in the CDR3.

This clonotype was counted at least ten times. This chain joins TRBV5-1 and TRBJ1-3, with D uncertain. Deletions cut 0 bases from V and 4 bases from J, with 11 bases between. The germline V gene encodes CDR1 SGHRS and CDR2 YFSETQ. The CDR3 is 15 amino acids. The CDR3 reads CASSLGSGFGNTIYF. The CDR3 DNA reads as TGCGCCAGCAGCTTGGGCTCCGGCTTCGGAAACACCATATATTTT.

The chain has TRBV29-1 and TRBJ1-6; D remains unclear. The V end was cut by 7 bases, the J end by 10 bases, with 17 bases between. There are 13 residues in the CDR3. Germline assignment: CDR1 SQVTM and CDR2 ANQGSEA. The CDR3 reads CSAQEASGSPLHF. In nucleotides, the CDR3 is TGCAGCGCCCAAGAGGCATCGGGATCACCCCTCCACTTT.

This clonotype has just a few counts. The chain carries TRBV19 and TRBJ1-2, with D possibly matching TRBD1 (6 bases). Trimming took 6 bases from V and 2 from J, leaving 13 bases between them. The CDR3 is made up of 14 amino acids. Germline CDR1 reads LNHDA; CDR2 reads SQIVND (reference sequence). The CDR3 nucleotides are TGTGCCAGTAGAGGGACACCGTTCAACTATGGCTACACCTTC. This codes for CASRGTPFNYGYTF.

This chain connects TRBV7-9 to TRBJ1-4, with TRBD1 as a possible D gene (6 bases). The V end lost 5 bases, the J end lost 3 bases, and 13 bases lay between the germline ends. The CDR3 covers 15 residues. CDR1 and CDR2 from the germline V gene are SEHNR and FQNEAQ (reference sequence). The CDR3 protein is CASSDTGKANEKLFF. CDR3 nucleotide sequence: TGTGCCAGCAGCGACACAGGGAAAGCTAATGAAAAACTGTTTTTT.

The rearrangement links TRBV12-3 or TRBV12-4 to TRBJ2-1; D could derive from TRBD1 or TRBD2 (6 bases each). Trimming left V 6 bases short and J 3 bases short, with 15 bases between. The CDR3 loop spans 15 amino acids. CDR3 in amino acids: CASSWGASGYNEQFF. The CDR3 bases are TGTGCCAGCAGCTGGGGGGCCTCGGGCTACAATGAGCAGTTCTTC.

The chain is built from TRBV25-1 and TRBJ2-3, with D perhaps given as TRBD1 or TRBD2 (5 bases each). The CDR3 runs to 16 residues. Germline CDR1 is MGHDK and CDR2 is SYGVNS. V gave up 4 bases and J gave up 0 bases, with 14 bases separating them. The CDR3 nucleotides read TGTGCCAGCAGTGCCTTGCAGGGACCTAGCACAGATACGCAGTATTTT. Translating gives CASSALQGPSTDTQYF.

V gene TRBV20-1 combines with J gene TRBJ1-6; TRBD1 might be the D (5 bases). CDR3 length: 18 amino acids. Trimming took 3 bases from V and 0 from J, leaving 18 bases between them. Germline loops: CDR1 DFQATT, CDR2 SNEGSKA (reference sequence). The CDR3 coding sequence is TGCAGTGCTAGTGGCCGGGACGGTGACTACTCCTATAATTCACCCCTCCACTTT. Its protein is CSASGRDGDYSYNSPLHF.

This clonotype appeared many times. The rearrangement links TRBV11-2 to TRBJ1-4; TRBD1 agrees at 7 bases. In germline, CDR1 is SGHAT, CDR2 FQNNGV. This CDR3 comprises 15 residues. Losses at the gene ends were 1 base for V and 7 bases for J; bases not matched to a gene: 6. Here the CDR3 reads CASSLVQGRVEKLFF. The CDR3 DNA sequence: TGTGCCAGCAGCTTAGTACAGGGGCGCGTTGAAAAACTGTTTTTT. Drawing the rest from reference TRBV11-2 and TRBJ1-4, the complete variable domain is EAGVAQSPRYKIIEKRQSVAFWCNPISGHATLYWYQQILGQGPKLLIQFQNNGVVDDSQLPKDRFSAERLKGVDSTLKIQPAKLEDSAVYLCASSLVQGRVEKLFFGSGTQLSVL.

This clonotype was counted a single time. The CDR3 DNA sequence: TGCAGTGCTAGTCAGGGACCGGGGGGGCAGTTCTTC. Its protein is CSASQGPGGQFF. The chain links TRBV20-1 to TRBJ2-1; the match to TRBD2 covers 7 bases. The ends lost 3 bases at V and 12 bases at J; junction bases unmatched: 8. The CDR3 contains 12 residues. Germline CDR1 DFQATT, CDR2 SNEGSKA (reference sequence).

The chain carries TRBV20-1 and TRBJ2-5; 7 nucleotides agree with TRBD2. In germline, CDR1 is DFQATT, CDR2 SNEGSKA (reference sequence). Losses at the gene ends were 3 bases for V and 2 bases for J; bases not matched to a gene: 12. The CDR3 length is 16 residues. The CDR3 spells CSARGRARQIQETQYF. The CDR3 coding sequence is TGCAGTGCTAGGGGGAGGGCGAGACAGATACAAGAGACCCAGTACTTC.

This clonotype has just a few counts. The chain has TRBV15 and TRBJ1-2, with 8 bases lining up with TRBD1. The CDR3 covers 13 residues. CDR1 is LNHNV and CDR2 is YYDKDF in the germline V gene (reference sequence). After removal of 3 bases from V and 7 bases from J, the junction contained 4 bases not matched to a gene. In DNA form, the CDR3 reads TGTGCCACCAGCAGCCGGACAGGGCTTGGCTACACCTTC. This translates into CATSSRTGLGYTF.

The chain joins TRBV12-3 or TRBV12-4 to TRBJ1-5; D remains unclear. The V end lost 8 bases, the J end lost 0 bases, and 11 bases lay between the germline ends. The CDR3 has 14 amino acids. CDR3 nucleotide sequence: TGTGCCAGCCACCCGGGCATTAGCAATCAGCCCCAGCATTTT. It specifies CASHPGISNQPQHF.

This clonotype turned up a few times. This chain uses TRBV6-5 with TRBJ2-4; either TRBD1 or TRBD2 may fit D (5 bases each). Per germline, CDR1 MNHEY and CDR2 SVGAGI. V was clipped by 2 bases and J by 4 bases, with 12 bases between them. The CDR3 totals 15 residues. In nucleotides, the CDR3 is TGTGCCAGCAGTTACGTAGGGGACGGAAAAAACATTCAGTACTTC. Protein: CASSYVGDGKNIQYF.

The CDR3 reads CASSASPGGNYGYTF. The CDR3 nucleotides are TGTGCCAGCAGCGCTAGCCCCGGGGGGAACTATGGCTACACCTTC. The chain carries TRBV9 and TRBJ1-2; D may be TRBD1 (5 bases). The CDR3 is made up of 15 amino acids. Germline V gene sequence: CDR1 SGDLS, CDR2 YYNGEE. Deletions cut 3 bases from V and 2 bases from J, with 14 bases between. The whole variable domain, remainder taken from reference TRBV9 and TRBJ1-2, is DSGVTQTPKHLITATGQRVTLRCSPRSGDLSVYWYQQSLDQGLQFLIQYYNGEERAKGNILERFSAQQFPDLHSELNLSSLELGDSALYFCASSASPGGNYGYTFGSGTRLTVV.

This clonotype was detected many times. The chain combines TRBV11-2 with TRBJ2-7; 9 nucleotides line up with TRBD1. With 4 bases clipped from V and 3 bases from J, the junction kept 7 bases outside the gene matches. The CDR3 consists of 15 residues. The germline gives CDR1 SGHAT, CDR2 FQNNGV. In nucleotides, the CDR3 is TGTGCCAGCAGCTCTCCATCGGACAGGGGCTACGAGCAGTACTTC. Translation gives CASSSPSDRGYEQYF.